These 8 T cell receptor beta chains were sequenced from one sample in a study of CD8 T cells in Susac syndrome. Reverse transcription of roughly 0.5 to 1 ug RNA was carried out with random hexamers. A single record per CDR3 protein comes from TCRdb applying MiXCR to the immunoSEQ multiplex PCR reads. The sample holds 25,000 to 35,000 distinct CDR3 sequences, roughly 94% seen once. The specimen sequenced was CD8+ T cells from PBMCs. These receptors all stem from a human donor in good health.

This chain uses TRBV6-5 with TRBJ2-7; 7 bases fit TRBD1. Trimming took 6 bases from V and 0 from J; bases not matched to a gene: 8. There are 15 residues in the CDR3. Germline V gives CDR1 MNHEY, CDR2 SVGAGI. This chain's CDR3 is CASSLRQGTSYEQYF. CDR3 nucleotides: TGTGCCAGCAGCCTTCGACAGGGCACCTCCTACGAGCAGTACTTC.

The rearrangement joins TRBV29-1 to TRBJ2-4, with D hard to call. The CDR3 runs to 13 residues. Germline V gene sequence: CDR1 SQVTM, CDR2 ANQGSEA. With 6 bases removed from V and 7 bases from J, the gap between germline ends came to 16 bases. This chain's CDR3 is CSVQAVGRNIQYF. Written as DNA, the CDR3 is TGCAGCGTCCAAGCAGTAGGGCGGAACATTCAGTACTTC.

Only one count was recorded for this clonotype. The chain is built from TRBV20-1 and TRBJ1-1; TRBD1 matches 9 bases. V was clipped by 0 bases and J by 1 base; unmatched bases: 3. Per germline, CDR1 DFQATT and CDR2 SNEGSKA (reference sequence). This CDR3 is built from 15 residues. The CDR3 coding sequence is TGCAGTGCTAGAGATCCGGACAGGGGGAACACTGAAGCTTTCTTT. Protein sequence: CSARDPDRGNTEAFF.

The gene calls are TRBV20-1 and TRBJ2-5, with D possibly being TRBD2 (6 bases). Per the germline V gene, CDR1 is DFQATT and CDR2 is SNEGSKA (reference sequence). The length of the CDR3 is 14 residues. V lost 0 bases and J 5 bases, leaving 13 bases between the germline ends. The DNA for the CDR3 is TGCAGTGCTAGAGATAGGGCGGAGGGGGAGACCCAGTACTTC. It yields the protein CSARDRAEGETQYF.

The chain combines TRBV5-1 with TRBJ2-3, with 7 bases identical to TRBD2. There are 15 residues in the CDR3. Germline CDR1 reads SGHRS; CDR2 reads YFSETQ. V dropped 1 base and J dropped 3; count of bases not matched to a gene: 5. CDR3 region: CASSLRGVSTDTQYF. The CDR3 nucleotides are TGCGCCAGCAGCTTGCGGGGGGTCTCAACAGATACGCAGTATTTT.

This rearrangement joins TRBV2 to TRBJ2-7; the D gene is possibly TRBD1 (5 bases). This CDR3 has 12 amino acids. The V gene lost 6 bases and the J gene lost 2 bases, with 8 bases spanning the gap. Germline V gene data show CDR1 as SNHLY and CDR2 as FYNNEI. DNA of the CDR3: TGTGCCAGCAGGGACAACCCCTACGAGCAGTACTTC. It is translated as CASRDNPYEQYF. Drawing the rest from reference TRBV2 and TRBJ2-7, the complete variable domain is EPEVTQTPSHQVTQMGQEVILRCVPISNHLYFYWYRQILGQKVEFLVSFYNNEISEKSEIFDDQFSVERPDGSNFTLKIRSTKLEDSAMYFCASRDNPYEQYFGPGTRLTVT.

The genes are TRBV5-8 and TRBJ2-3; 7 bases fit TRBD2. This CDR3 is 19 amino acids long. J lost 2 bases, V lost 3 bases, and 18 bases had no gene match. CDR1 is SGHTS and CDR2 is YDEGEE in the germline V gene. CDR3 nucleotides: TGTGCCAGCAGCTCCGGGTGGCTAGCGGCCGCCGTTATCACAGATACGCAGTATTTT. Protein sequence: CASSSGWLAAAVITDTQYF.

The chain carries TRBV20-1 and TRBJ2-7, with 10 bases that match TRBD2. Germline V gene data show CDR1 as DFQATT and CDR2 as SNEGSKA (reference sequence). The CDR3 is made up of 12 amino acids. The J segment lost 3 bases and the V segment lost 5 bases, leaving 1 base of the junction unmatched. CDR3 in DNA: TGCAGTGCTTGGACTAGCGGCTACGAGCAGTACTTC. This translates into CSAWTSGYEQYF.